The TCR beta chain described here comes from a study of CD8 T cells in ankylosing spondylitis. There are many counts of this clonotype. J was trimmed by 7 bases and V by 6 bases; bases with no gene match: 8. This CDR3 is built from 12 residues. CDR1 DFQATT and CDR2 SNEGSKA come from the germline V gene (reference sequence). MiXCR, run by TCRdb on the 5' RACE reads, gives a single entry per CDR3 protein. The table includes around 130,000 distinct CDR3 sequences, around 7% detected once. Sequencing was performed on blood, either unsorted or a sorted T cell fraction (not recorded which). This TCR came from a male donor with ankylosing spondylitis or in good health (not recorded which). J is TRBJ1-1 and V is TRBV20-1; 7 positions match TRBD1. CDR3 sequence (DNA): TGCAGTGCAGCAACAGGGGTAGGTGAAGCTTTCTTT. Its protein product is CSAATGVGEAFF.